Each of the 8 T cell receptor beta chains below was sequenced from the same sample in a study of T cells in Graves' hyperthyroidism and ophthalmopathy. There were TCR beta CDR3 regions amplified from RNA transcripts. TCR CDR3 regions were first amplified by RT-PCR with HTBI primers. TCRdb re-called the multiplex PCR reads with MiXCR, one entry per CDR3 protein. This table has around 350,000 distinct CDR3 sequences, 15% appearing once. The sample consisted of blood. The receptors shown here come from a woman aged 60 to 75 with Graves' ophthalmopathy.

This chain links TRBV25-1 with TRBJ2-3; D remains unclear. V lost 5 bases to trimming and J lost 1 base, with 10 bases between them. The CDR3 spans 14 residues. CDR1 is MGHDK, CDR2 SYGVNS, per germline. CDR3 sequence (DNA): TGTGCCAGCAGTAATAGGGCGGGCACAGATACGCAGTATTTT. This gives the protein CASSNRAGTDTQYF.

In its sample, this clonotype was seen many times. This chain uses TRBV20-1 with TRBJ2-1; D unresolved. The germline gives CDR1 DFQATT, CDR2 SNEGSKA (reference sequence). This CDR3 has 13 residues. V lost 5 bases and J lost 0, with 8 bases in between. The CDR3 nucleotides read TGCAGTGCTTCGAGGCTCTCCTACAATGAGCAGTTCTTC. Its translation: CSASRLSYNEQFF.

This clonotype was detected a few times. This sequence joins TRBV24-1 and TRBJ2-1; 11 bases line up with TRBD2. The V gene's germline CDR1 is KGHDR and CDR2 SFDVKD. This CDR3 is 16 amino acids long. V shed 3 bases and J 6 bases; nucleotides not matched to a gene: 6. The CDR3 sequence: CATSDPLAGVGNEQFF. The DNA of the CDR3 is TGTGCCACCAGTGATCCACTAGCGGGAGTGGGCAATGAGCAGTTCTTC.

This chain connects TRBV4-2 to TRBJ1-4; D is possibly TRBD1 (6 bases). This CDR3 is built from 19 residues. Deletions cut 4 bases from V and 4 bases from J, with 25 bases between. Germline values: CDR1 LGHNA, CDR2 YNFKEQ. In DNA form, the CDR3 reads TGTGCCAGCAGCCGGACAAATGTGGGTACTACAGGGTTTAATGAAAAACTGTTTTTT. Translated: CASSRTNVGTTGFNEKLFF.

This clonotype was observed many times. The gene calls are TRBV11-3 and TRBJ2-5; 8 nucleotides agree with TRBD1. Germline V lookup: CDR1 SGHNT, CDR2 YENEEA. The CDR3 sequence is 18 residues long. V was clipped by 5 bases and J by 0 bases; unmatched bases: 14. The CDR3: CASSARAVGTGNQETQYF. The CDR3 DNA sequence: TGTGCCAGCAGCGCCCGGGCCGTAGGGACAGGCAACCAAGAGACCCAGTACTTC.

This clonotype occurred many times. The genes are TRBV28 and TRBJ2-1; 13 bases map to TRBD2. The V gene end was trimmed by 5 bases and the J gene end by 15 bases; junction bases not matched to a gene: 7. The germline CDR1 and CDR2 sequences are MDHEN and SYDVKM. CDR3 size: 13 residues. CDR3 loop: CASSITSGRAAFF. The CDR3 DNA reads as TGTGCCAGCAGTATCACTAGCGGGAGGGCCGCGTTCTTC.

In its sample, this clonotype was seen many times. The chain combines TRBV18 with TRBJ2-7; 10 positions agree with TRBD2. CDR3 length: 15 residues. The V gene end was trimmed by 3 bases and the J gene end by 4 bases; junction bases not matched to a gene: 6. CDR1 and CDR2 (germline): KGHSH, LQKENI. In DNA form, the CDR3 reads TGTGCCAGCTCACCGATAGCGGGAGGACGATACGAGCAGTACTTC. Its protein is CASSPIAGGRYEQYF.

This clonotype turned up a few times. This chain joins TRBV30 and TRBJ1-5, with D perhaps matching TRBD1 (5 bases). The CDR3 consists of 14 residues. V was cut by 0 bases and J by 7 bases, with 13 bases left in between. CDR1 is GTSNPN and CDR2 is SVGIG in the germline V gene (reference sequence). The CDR3 DNA reads as TGTGCCTGGAGTGTCGGGGCTGGGGGACAGCCCCAGCATTTT. Translation: CAWSVGAGGQPQHF.